The 5 T cell receptor beta chains below come from one sample, sequenced in a study of blood T cell repertoires in COVID-19. Generated by immunoSEQ multiplex PCR, the TCRdb table keeps only in-frame clones and is missing some. Of some 490,000 clones in the sample, 70% to 90% were seen once. The sequenced sample consisted of PBMCs or T cells enriched from blood (not recorded which). The receptors originated from a woman aged 55-69 years who had recovered from COVID-19.

This clone was observed a handful of times. V gene TRBV11-2 combines with J gene TRBJ2-1; perhaps TRBD2 as D (7 bases). The V and J ends lost 2 bases and 7 bases respectively, with 15 bases between them. The V gene's germline CDR1 is SGHAT and CDR2 FQNNGV. CDR3 size: 15 residues. The CDR3 spells CASSLSRGGLNEQFF. The CDR3 nucleotides are TGTGCCAGCAGCTTATCTAGGGGGGGGTTGAATGAGCAGTTCTTC. Complete variable domain (other parts from reference TRBV11-2 and TRBJ2-1): EAGVAQSPRYKIIEKRQSVAFWCNPISGHATLYWYQQILGQGPKLLIQFQNNGVVDDSQLPKDRFSAERLKGVDSTLKIQPAKLEDSAVYLCASSLSRGGLNEQFFGPGTRLTVL.

The rearrangement uses TRBV27 and TRBJ1-5; 7 bases agree with TRBD1. The germline V gene has CDR1 MNHEY and CDR2 SMNVEV (reference sequence). This CDR3 region has 15 residues. Losses at the gene ends were 6 bases for V and 3 bases for J; bases not matched to a gene: 8. CDR3 bases: TGTGCCAGCAGCCTCACAGGGGCGCCCAATCAGCCCCAGCATTTT. It is translated as CASSLTGAPNQPQHF.

The chain joins TRBV28 to TRBJ1-1; D remains unclear. The CDR3 is 15 residues long. Germline CDR1 and CDR2: MDHEN and SYDVKM. V was pared by 3 bases and J by 1 base, with 12 bases between. CDR3: CASSFAGKGNTEAFF. DNA of the CDR3: TGTGCCAGCAGTTTTGCGGGGAAGGGGAACACTGAAGCTTTCTTT.

The chain carries TRBV30 and TRBJ1-6, with 9 bases lining up with TRBD1. Germline V gene lookup returns CDR1 GTSNPN and CDR2 SVGIG (reference sequence). V was clipped by 1 base and J by 11 bases; unmatched bases: 6. The CDR3 covers 14 residues. CDR3 in DNA: TGTGCCTGGAGTGCCGGGACAGGGAGGGCACCCCTCCACTTT. This codes for CAWSAGTGRAPLHF.

The rearrangement links TRBV7-9 to TRBJ2-2, with 10 bases aligning to TRBD1. Per germline, CDR1 SEHNR and CDR2 FQNEAQ (reference sequence). Trimming at V came to 5 bases and at J to 6 bases, leaving 3 bases not matched to a gene. The CDR3 length is 14 residues. The CDR3: CASSLTGGPGELFF. CDR3 bases: TGTGCCAGCAGCCTGACAGGGGGCCCCGGGGAGCTGTTTTTT.